This T cell receptor (beta chain) was profiled in a study of shared clonotypes between healthy human individuals. The study's findings and limits: Exclusively blood specimens were collected; tissue repertoires likely differ. Only a few donors were included, so the genetic and exposure-history diversity represented was limited.

This clone has just one count. Its antigen is not identified. This same CDR3 is encoded by further DNA sequences in the sample. Deep level was the assay's run setting. In the source study's methods: Junction-only immunoSEQ data arrived without quality scores, meaning filtering differed. Assay used: immunoSEQ multiplex PCR; TCRdb lists only in-frame clones, some missing. For V, J and clone size, that table is used; D and trimming come from the DNA. Of roughly 1 million clones detected, more than 65% appear once; the ten largest clones hold roughly 1.5%. The length of the CDR3 is 14 residues. The germline CDR1 and CDR2 sequences are SEHNR and FQNEAQ (reference sequence). V lost 1 base and J 1 base, leaving 6 bases between the germline ends.

Sample: memory CD4+ T cells sorted from blood. The subset is: CD45RA-negative fraction. The sequence was obtained from a man younger than 30 in good health. This chain joins TRBV7-9 and TRBJ2-3, with D uncertain. CDR3 nucleotide sequence: TGTGCCAGCAGCTTAGGGACCCGCACAGATACGCAGTATTTT. Translating gives CASSLGTRTDTQYF.